These 26 T cell receptor beta chains were sequenced from one sample in a study of neurological immune-mediated disorders (dated 2019 in TCRdb). The library was produced with 5' RACE. Instrument used: Illumina HiSeq 2500. The public reads were reprocessed in TCRdb via fastp at Q25 and MiXCR, keeping in-frame beta chains. Each record represents a unique CDR3 protein, reported with the most common genes and DNA among its rows. For this sample the table gives some 50,000 distinct CDR3 sequences, of which approximately 15% were detected only once. The ten biggest clones cover roughly 4% of the sample. The sample taken for sequencing was PBMCs. The receptors were sampled from a man aged 60 to 69 in good health.

This clonotype was counted many times. The chain uses TRBV7-2 and TRBJ2-5, with D possibly being TRBD1 (5 bases). Germline CDR1 is SGHTA and CDR2 is FQGNSA. The CDR3 extends over 14 amino acids. With 0 bases removed from V and 3 bases from J, the gap between germline ends came to 8 bases. The CDR3, as DNA: TGTGCCAGCAGCTTAGCGGGCAGGGAAGAGACCCAGTACTTC. Protein product: CASSLAGREETQYF. Full variable domain (missing parts from reference TRBV7-2 and TRBJ2-5): GAGVSQSPSNKVTEKGKDVELRCDPISGHTALYWYRQSLGQGLEFLIYFQGNSAPDKSGLPSDRFSAERTGGSVSTLTIQRTQQEDSAVYLCASSLAGREETQYFGPGTRLLVL.

This clonotype was seen at least ten times. This chain links TRBV29-1 with TRBJ2-3, with 12 bases that match TRBD2. Trimming at V came to 4 bases and at J to 1 base, leaving 0 bases not matched to a gene. The length of the CDR3 is 14 residues. Germline-derived CDR1 and CDR2 are SQVTM and ANQGSEA. CDR3 in DNA: TGCAGCGTTGGGACTAGCGGGGGCACAGATACGCAGTATTTT. The encoded protein is CSVGTSGGTDTQYF.

The V and J genes are TRBV29-1 and TRBJ2-5; D gene unclear. CDR1 is SQVTM, CDR2 ANQGSEA, per germline. V lost 6 bases, J lost 7 bases, and 12 bases lay in between. CDR3 size: 11 residues. The CDR3 sequence is CSVAPTGTQYF. CDR3 sequence (DNA): TGCAGCGTCGCTCCGACGGGGACCCAGTACTTC.

The DNA for the CDR3 is TGTGCCAGCAGCCAAACCACAGCTCAAGAGACCCAGTACTTC. Translation: CASSQTTAQETQYF. The rearrangement joins TRBV4-2 to TRBJ2-5; the D is unclear. Trimming cost V 2 bases and J 2 bases, with 9 bases left between them. Germline values: CDR1 LGHNA, CDR2 YNFKEQ. CDR3 size: 14 residues.

This clonotype came up many times. The V call is TRBV6-6, the J call TRBJ2-7; D gene unclear. Germline values: CDR1 MNHNY, CDR2 SVGAGI (reference sequence). Trimming pared 4 bases from V and 2 bases from J, leaving 15 bases between. The CDR3 spans 15 residues. The chain's CDR3 is CASSSPRAAAYEQYF. The CDR3 nucleotides read TGTGCCAGCAGTTCTCCCCGCGCCGCTGCCTACGAGCAGTACTTC.

In this sample, this clonotype turned up many times. The V gene is TRBV28, the J gene TRBJ1-5; no definite D call. Germline CDR1 reads MDHEN; CDR2 reads SYDVKM. Deletions cut 4 bases from V and 2 bases from J, with 3 bases between. CDR3 length: 12 amino acids. CDR3 amino acids: CASSSGNQPQHF. The CDR3 nucleotides are TGTGCCAGCAGTTCCGGCAATCAGCCCCAGCATTTT. Variable domain in full (rest from reference TRBV28 and TRBJ1-5): DVKVTQSSRYLVKRTGEKVFLECVQDMDHENMFWYRQDPGLGLRLIYFSYDVKMKEKGDIPEGYSVSREKKERFSLILESASTNQTSMYLCASSSGNQPQHFGDGTRLSIL.

Many counts were recorded for this clonotype. This chain connects TRBV7-2 to TRBJ1-5, with no clear D. This CDR3 has 15 amino acids. The V end was cut by 1 base, the J end by 4 bases, with 11 bases between. The V gene's germline CDR1 is SGHTA and CDR2 FQGNSA. CDR3 sequence (DNA): TGTGCCAGCAGCTTAGATCGAGGCCGGAATCAGCCCCAGCATTTT. It encodes CASSLDRGRNQPQHF.

This clonotype was seen at least ten times. J is TRBJ2-7 and V is TRBV5-1, with D possibly TRBD1 on 6 matching bases. The CDR3 has 13 residues. Germline values: CDR1 SGHRS, CDR2 YFSETQ. V was shortened by 2 bases and J by 6 bases, with 12 bases between the two germline ends. The CDR3 here is CASSFKQGGEQYF. The CDR3 coding sequence is TGCGCCAGCAGCTTTAAACAGGGTGGCGAGCAGTACTTC.

This clonotype was seen repeatedly, ten times or more. This sequence joins TRBV5-1 and TRBJ1-1, with D perhaps TRBD1 (5 bases). The CDR3 totals 11 residues. The germline V and J ends were trimmed by 0 bases and 12 bases, with 9 bases remaining between them. The V gene's germline CDR1 is SGHRS and CDR2 YFSETQ. CDR3 amino acids: CASSLEGRSFF. The CDR3 DNA follows: TGCGCCAGCAGCTTGGAGGGGAGGTCTTTCTTT.

The chain has TRBV7-7 and TRBJ2-5; 7 bases map to TRBD2. This CDR3 is 14 amino acids long. Unmatched junction bases numbered 7, after V lost 4 bases and J lost 5 bases. CDR1 is SSHAT and CDR2 is FNYEAQ in the germline V gene (reference sequence). The CDR3 sequence is CASSSAGMWETQYF. CDR3 nucleotide sequence: TGTGCCAGCAGCTCAGCGGGAATGTGGGAGACCCAGTACTTC.

Many counts were recorded for this clonotype. CDR3 DNA: TGTGCCAGCAGTTTATCATCAGATACGCAGTATTTT. Translated, it gives CASSLSSDTQYF. V is TRBV28 and J is TRBJ2-3; no definite D call. Between the trimmed V and J ends, which lost 1 base and 4 bases, there was a span of 3 bases. The CDR3 spans 12 residues. Per the germline V gene, CDR1 is MDHEN and CDR2 is SYDVKM.

The sample holds many counts of this clonotype. The genes are TRBV27 and TRBJ2-7; 7 positions agree with TRBD2. Germline V gene data show CDR1 as MNHEY and CDR2 as SMNVEV (reference sequence). This CDR3 is built from 12 residues. Trimming at V came to 4 bases and at J to 6 bases, leaving 3 bases not matched to a gene. The CDR3 protein is CASSWGGGEQYF. CDR3 in DNA: TGTGCCAGCAGTTGGGGCGGGGGCGAGCAGTACTTC.

This clonotype was seen at least ten times. This rearrangement joins TRBV12-3 or TRBV12-4 to TRBJ1-1; D remains unclear. V was clipped by 2 bases and J by 7 bases, with 11 bases between them. CDR3 length equals 13 residues. The CDR3 region is CASSLMGWGEAFF. The CDR3 DNA sequence: TGTGCCAGCAGTTTAATGGGGTGGGGTGAAGCTTTCTTT.

Ten or more counts support this clonotype. The chain uses TRBV7-2 and TRBJ2-1, with D tentatively TRBD1 (7 bases). V was pared by 1 base and J by 6 bases, with 13 bases between. This CDR3 region has 15 residues. Germline CDR1 reads SGHTA; CDR2 reads FQGNSA. The CDR3 loop is CASSLGVQGGNEQFF. The CDR3 DNA follows: TGTGCCAGCAGCTTAGGGGTTCAGGGGGGCAATGAGCAGTTCTTC.

This clonotype was seen many times. The chain couples TRBV7-9 to TRBJ2-4; D ambiguous. Germline values: CDR1 SEHNR, CDR2 FQNEAQ (reference sequence). Deletions cut 5 bases from V and 0 bases from J, with 11 bases between. CDR3 length equals 15 residues. The CDR3 reads CASSPRALAKNIQYF. The CDR3 nucleotides are TGTGCCAGCAGCCCCCGGGCATTAGCCAAAAACATTCAGTACTTC. Together with reference TRBV7-9 and TRBJ2-4, the CDR3 gives the full variable domain: DTGVSQNPRHKITKRGQNVTFRCDPISEHNRLYWYRQTLGQGPEFLTYFQNEAQLEKSRLLSDRFSAERPKGSFSTLEIQRTEQGDSAMYLCASSPRALAKNIQYFGAGTRLSVL.

This clonotype occurred many times. This chain connects TRBV20-1 to TRBJ2-5, with 10 bases lining up with TRBD2. The CDR3 has 16 residues. J gave up 2 bases and V 7 bases, and 13 bases lay outside the gene matches. CDR1 DFQATT and CDR2 SNEGSKA come from the germline V gene (reference sequence). The CDR3 region has the DNA TGCAGTGTGGCTAGCGGGAGACGGTCTGATCAAGAGACCCAGTACTTC. This gives the protein CSVASGRRSDQETQYF.

This clonotype was observed at least ten times. The genes are TRBV7-2 and TRBJ2-1; D possibly uses TRBD1 or TRBD2 (5 bases each). Germline assignment: CDR1 SGHTA and CDR2 FQGNSA. The CDR3 covers 15 residues. V lost 5 bases to trimming and J lost 5 bases, with 16 bases between them. Written as DNA, the CDR3 is TGTGCCAGCAGCCCAACGGGACGGATGCACAATGAGCAGTTCTTC. It specifies CASSPTGRMHNEQFF.

This clonotype showed up many times. The chain joins TRBV7-2 to TRBJ1-1; the D is unclear. The CDR3 covers 14 residues. V shed 5 bases and J shed 4 bases, with 14 bases lying between them. Germline CDR1 and CDR2: SGHTA and FQGNSA. In DNA, the CDR3 is TGTGCCAGCAGCCCTAGACGGGGTTCCACTGAAGCTTTCTTT. It yields the protein CASSPRRGSTEAFF. Full variable domain (outside the CDR3, taken from reference TRBV7-2 and TRBJ1-1): GAGVSQSPSNKVTEKGKDVELRCDPISGHTALYWYRQSLGQGLEFLIYFQGNSAPDKSGLPSDRFSAERTGGSVSTLTIQRTQQEDSAVYLCASSPRRGSTEAFFGQGTRLTVV.

At least ten counts were recorded for this clonotype. V gene TRBV12-3 or TRBV12-4 combines with J gene TRBJ1-1, with D possibly TRBD1 on 6 matching bases. The CDR3 length is 14 residues. The V gene lost 6 bases and the J gene lost 1 base, with 12 bases spanning the gap. The CDR3 DNA reads as TGTGCCAGCAGAACAGGGTCGGGGAACACTGAAGCTTTCTTT. Translated, it gives CASRTGSGNTEAFF.

This clonotype was detected ten times or more. The chain employs TRBV5-1 and TRBJ1-4; D might be TRBD1 (6 bases). Trimming left V 2 bases short and J 2 bases short, with 10 bases between. The germline V gene encodes CDR1 SGHRS and CDR2 YFSETQ. The CDR3 totals 15 residues. CDR3 protein: CASSFQGRTNEKLFF. CDR3 DNA sequence: TGCGCCAGCAGCTTTCAGGGGAGGACTAATGAAAAACTGTTTTTT.

This clonotype was detected ten times or more. V is TRBV29-1 and J is TRBJ2-1, with TRBD2 matching over 7 bases. V lost 3 bases and J lost 14; bases outside the gene matches: 7. Germline assignment: CDR1 SQVTM and CDR2 ANQGSEA. The CDR3 is 11 residues long. CDR3 loop: CSVDTGAGEFF. DNA of the CDR3: TGCAGCGTTGATACTGGGGCGGGAGAGTTCTTC.

This clonotype was recorded at least ten times. This chain joins TRBV7-2 and TRBJ2-2; D uncertain. Trimming left V 0 bases short and J 4 bases short, with 9 bases between. Germline V CDR1 and CDR2: SGHTA, FQGNSA. The CDR3 has 15 amino acids. The DNA of the CDR3 is TGTGCCAGCAGCTTAGCTAGAGGTGGCACCGGGGAGCTGTTTTTT. Translating it yields CASSLARGGTGELFF.

This clonotype was picked up a small number of times. The V call is TRBV30, the J call TRBJ1-1, with D unresolved. Trimming pared 0 bases from V and 4 bases from J, leaving 15 bases between. The CDR3 contains 15 residues. CDR1 GTSNPN and CDR2 SVGIG come from the germline V gene (reference sequence). The CDR3 here is CAWSVLPGFTTEAFF. CDR3 coding DNA: TGTGCCTGGAGTGTACTCCCGGGATTCACCACTGAAGCTTTCTTT.

There are many counts of this clonotype. The chain links TRBV5-1 to TRBJ2-7, with TRBD2 identical over 10 bases. Germline V CDR1 and CDR2: SGHRS, YFSETQ. Unmatched junction bases numbered 12, after V lost 4 bases and J lost 2 bases. The length of the CDR3 is 17 residues. CDR3 in DNA: TGCGCCAGCAGCCTGGTTCCCCGGACTAGCGGCCCCTACGAGCAGTACTTC. This codes for CASSLVPRTSGPYEQYF.

This clonotype has only one observation. This may arise from a read error, as a much more abundant clone is one base away. The J gene is TRBJ2-5, the V gene TRBV7-9; D possibly corresponds to TRBD2 (5 bases). This CDR3 is built from 14 residues. Germline V lookup: CDR1 SEHNR, CDR2 FQNEAQ (reference sequence). DNA of the CDR3: TGTGCCAACAGCTTAGGAGGACGGCCAGAGACCCAGTACTTC. Translating it yields CANSLGGRPETQYF.

As for this clonotype: Relative to the germline gene, one junction end is altered; a read error may explain this. This chain links TRBV7-9 with TRBJ2-1; 7 bases are shared with TRBD2. The J call may be mistaken, given a closer DNA end match to TRBJ2-7. The CDR3 has 15 residues. Germline V gene data show CDR1 as SEHNR and CDR2 as FQNEAQ (reference sequence). The CDR3 nucleotides read TGTACCAGCAGCTTACCAGGAGCGGGACGAGATGAGCAGTACTTC. This codes for CTSSLPGAGRDEQYF.